This TCR beta chain is drawn from a study of blood T cell repertoires in COVID-19. Study-wide background: Samples came from the United States, Italy and Spain, spanning acute and convalescent COVID-19.

This clone came up a few times. V lost 4 bases to trimming and J lost 0 bases, with 10 bases between them. CDR1 is ENHRY, CDR2 SYGVKD, per germline. The CDR3 has 14 residues. Generated by immunoSEQ multiplex PCR, the TCRdb table keeps only in-frame clones and is missing some. The sample consists of approximately 91,000 clones, around 80% of them appearing once. This TCR was recovered from a man aged 65 to 79 with acute or convalescent COVID-19. The sequencing sample was made of peripheral blood. This chain links TRBV10-3 with TRBJ2-7; a weak D match, TRBD2 (5 bases). The CDR3 loop reads CAISGTVRSYEQYF. The CDR3 nucleotides read TGTGCCATCAGTGGGACTGTCCGCTCCTACGAGCAGTACTTC.